The 3 T cell receptor beta chains in this list originate from one sample, sequenced in a study of early T cells in non-severe SARS-CoV-2 infection. MiXCR was run by TCRdb on the 5' RACE reads, yielding one entry per CDR3 protein. The sample holds more than 55,000 distinct CDR3 sequences, 3.5% to 6% seen once. The sample was whole blood, taken at baseline. These receptors all come from an adult who was a healthcare worker with PCR-confirmed SARS-CoV-2 infection or an uninfected control (not recorded which). The donor label of this sample is uncertain.

This clonotype has a count of ten or more. The J gene is TRBJ2-7, the V gene TRBV20-1, with TRBD2 matching 11 bases. Trimming cost V 2 bases and J 2 bases; bases outside gene matches: 5. This CDR3 is built from 15 residues. The germline CDR1 and CDR2 sequences are DFQATT and SNEGSKA (reference sequence). The CDR3 bases are TGCAGTGCTAGACTGGGGACTAGCGGTACCTACGAGCAGTACTTC. Its protein is CSARLGTSGTYEQYF.

This clonotype was seen at least ten times. The chain employs TRBV7-2 and TRBJ2-7; 7 bases match TRBD1. With V trimmed by 9 bases and J by 7 bases, 12 bases remained unmatched. CDR3 size: 13 residues. Germline loops: CDR1 SGHTA, CDR2 FQGNSA. CDR3 coding DNA: TGTGCCAGAGGGGATCAGGGGGTTGGTGAGCAGTACTTC. Encoded protein: CARGDQGVGEQYF. Full variable domain (outside the CDR3, taken from reference TRBV7-2 and TRBJ2-7): GAGVSQSPSNKVTEKGKDVELRCDPISGHTALYWYRQSLGQGLEFLIYFQGNSAPDKSGLPSDRFSAERTGGSVSTLTIQRTQQEDSAVYLCARGDQGVGEQYFGPGTRLTVT.

This clonotype was picked up a small number of times. This chain connects TRBV7-2 to TRBJ1-6; D uncertain. The CDR3 loop spans 17 amino acids. V lost 6 bases, J lost 0 bases, and 15 bases lay in between. The germline V gene encodes CDR1 SGHTA and CDR2 FQGNSA. DNA for the CDR3: TGTGCCAGCAGTTCGGGCAGGACCTACTCCTATAATTCACCCCTCCACTTT. It is translated as CASSSGRTYSYNSPLHF. Full variable domain (outside the CDR3, taken from reference TRBV7-2 and TRBJ1-6): GAGVSQSPSNKVTEKGKDVELRCDPISGHTALYWYRQSLGQGLEFLIYFQGNSAPDKSGLPSDRFSAERTGGSVSTLTIQRTQQEDSAVYLCASSSGRTYSYNSPLHFGNGTRLTVT.